This TCR beta chain emerged from a study of T cells after yellow fever vaccination. This clonotype was recorded many times. Its antigen is unknown. General study findings and limits: After the booster, approximately 95% of CD4 and about nine tenths of CD8 primary-response clones were re-detected. Bulk-population clonotypes that are abundant could appear as contaminants in FACS-sorted repertoires. Only a minor proportion of clonotypes was detected across both CD4 and CD8 compartments. Compared with primary, the secondary response was weaker and peaked at day 5, not 15.

One entry per CDR3 protein results from TCRdb running MiXCR on the 5' RACE reads. The sample holds approximately 300,000 distinct CDR3 sequences, about 10% seen once. This sequence originates from a man in his late teens or twenties who received the YFV17D yellow fever vaccine. Material: CD4+ T cells sorted from PBMCs, obtained 45 days after the yellow fever booster vaccination.

Written as DNA, the CDR3 is TGTGCCACCAGTGTACAGGGGGCCAGCGATACGCAGTATTTT. As protein: CATSVQGASDTQYF. The chain links TRBV24-1 to TRBJ2-3; 9 bases align to TRBD1. Per germline, CDR1 KGHDR and CDR2 SFDVKD. CDR3 length equals 14 residues. V shed 5 bases, J shed 6 bases, and the junction held 5 bases outside the gene matches.